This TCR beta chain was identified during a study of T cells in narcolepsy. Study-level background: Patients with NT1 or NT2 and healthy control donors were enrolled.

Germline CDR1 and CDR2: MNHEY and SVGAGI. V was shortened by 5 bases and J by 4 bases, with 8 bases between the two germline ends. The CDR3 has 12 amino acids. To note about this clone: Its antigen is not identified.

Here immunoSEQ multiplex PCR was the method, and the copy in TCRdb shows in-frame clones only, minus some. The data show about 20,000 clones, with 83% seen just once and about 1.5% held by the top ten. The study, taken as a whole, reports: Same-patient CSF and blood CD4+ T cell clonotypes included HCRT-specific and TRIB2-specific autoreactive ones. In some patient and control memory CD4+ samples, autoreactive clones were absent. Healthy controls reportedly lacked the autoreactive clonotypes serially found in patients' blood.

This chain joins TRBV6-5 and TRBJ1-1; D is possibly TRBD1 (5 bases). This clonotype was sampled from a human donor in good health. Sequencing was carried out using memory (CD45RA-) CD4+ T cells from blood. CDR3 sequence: CASSEQATEAFF. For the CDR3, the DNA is TGTGCCAGCAGTGAACAGGCCACTGAAGCTTTCTTT.